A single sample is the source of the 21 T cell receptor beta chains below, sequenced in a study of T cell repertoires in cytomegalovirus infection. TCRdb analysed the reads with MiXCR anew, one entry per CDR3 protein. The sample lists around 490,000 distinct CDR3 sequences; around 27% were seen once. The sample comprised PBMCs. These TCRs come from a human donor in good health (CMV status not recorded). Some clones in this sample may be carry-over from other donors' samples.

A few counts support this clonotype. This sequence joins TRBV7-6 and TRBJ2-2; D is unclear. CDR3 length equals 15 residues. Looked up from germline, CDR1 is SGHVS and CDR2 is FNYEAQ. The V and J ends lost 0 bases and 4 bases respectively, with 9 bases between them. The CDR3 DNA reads TGTGCCAGCAGCTTAGCGGACGGAACCACCGGGGAGCTGTTTTTT. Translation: CASSLADGTTGELFF.

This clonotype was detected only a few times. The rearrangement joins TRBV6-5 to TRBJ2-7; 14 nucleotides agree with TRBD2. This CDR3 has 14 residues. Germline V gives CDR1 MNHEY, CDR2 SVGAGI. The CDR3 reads CVRGTSGSPYEQYV. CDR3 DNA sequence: TGTGTCCGAGGGACTAGCGGGAGCCCCTACGAGCAGTACGTC.

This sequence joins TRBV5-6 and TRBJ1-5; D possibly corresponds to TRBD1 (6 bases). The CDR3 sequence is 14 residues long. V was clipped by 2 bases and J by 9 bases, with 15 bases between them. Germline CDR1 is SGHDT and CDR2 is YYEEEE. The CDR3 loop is CASSFGQMKGPQHF. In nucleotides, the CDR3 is TGTGCCAGCAGCTTCGGACAGATGAAGGGGCCCCAGCATTTT.

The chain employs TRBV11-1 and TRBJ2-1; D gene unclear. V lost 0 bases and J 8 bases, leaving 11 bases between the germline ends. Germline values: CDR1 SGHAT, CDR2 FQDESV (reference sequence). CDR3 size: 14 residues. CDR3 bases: TGTGCCAGCAGCTTAGCAGATGTCGTCCATGAGCAGTTCTTC. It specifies CASSLADVVHEQFF.

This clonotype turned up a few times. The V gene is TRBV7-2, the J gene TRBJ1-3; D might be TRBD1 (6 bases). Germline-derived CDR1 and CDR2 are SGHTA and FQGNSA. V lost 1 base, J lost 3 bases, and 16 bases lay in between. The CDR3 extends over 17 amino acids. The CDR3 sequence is CASSLGVFRGSGNTIYF. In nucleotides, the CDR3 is TGTGCCAGCAGCTTAGGAGTTTTCAGGGGAAGTGGAAACACCATATATTTT.

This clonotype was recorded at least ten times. The CDR3 region has the DNA TGTGCCAGCAGCCTCAGGCTAGCGGGGGAGCAGTTCTTC. Protein product: CASSLRLAGEQFF. V is TRBV7-6 and J is TRBJ2-1, with 9 bases that match TRBD2. The CDR3 spans 13 residues. CDR1 and CDR2 from the germline V gene are SGHVS and FNYEAQ. V was clipped by 5 bases and J by 10 bases; unmatched bases: 6.

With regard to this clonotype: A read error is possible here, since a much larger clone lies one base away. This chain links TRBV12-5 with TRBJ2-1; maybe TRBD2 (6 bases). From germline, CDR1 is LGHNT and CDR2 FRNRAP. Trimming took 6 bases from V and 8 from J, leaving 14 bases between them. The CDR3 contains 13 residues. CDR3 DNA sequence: TGTGCTAGTGGCCACGCGGGGTCCGATGAGCAGTTCTTC. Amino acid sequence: CASGHAGSDEQFF.

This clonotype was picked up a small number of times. The CDR3 DNA is TGCAGTGCGACCCAGACAGGGGGCTTCGGTGGCTACACCTTC. Translating gives CSATQTGGFGGYTF. The J gene is TRBJ1-2, the V gene TRBV20-1; 10 bases agree with TRBD1. In germline, CDR1 is DFQATT, CDR2 SNEGSKA (reference sequence). This CDR3 is 14 amino acids long. V shed 6 bases, J shed 7 bases, and the junction held 11 bases outside the gene matches.

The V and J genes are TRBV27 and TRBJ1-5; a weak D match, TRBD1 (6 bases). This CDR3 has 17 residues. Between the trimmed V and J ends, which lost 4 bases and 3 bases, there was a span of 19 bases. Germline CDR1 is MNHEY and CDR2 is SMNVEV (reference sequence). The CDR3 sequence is CASSSRKQGINNQPQHF. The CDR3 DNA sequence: TGTGCCAGCAGTTCGCGAAAACAGGGAATTAACAATCAGCCCCAGCATTTT.

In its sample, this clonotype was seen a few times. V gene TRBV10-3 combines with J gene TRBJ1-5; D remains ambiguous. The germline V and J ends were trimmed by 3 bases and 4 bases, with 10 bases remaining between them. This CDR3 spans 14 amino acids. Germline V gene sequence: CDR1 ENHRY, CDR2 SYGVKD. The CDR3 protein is CAISDGQTNQPQHF. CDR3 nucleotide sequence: TGTGCCATCAGTGACGGGCAGACTAATCAGCCCCAGCATTTT.

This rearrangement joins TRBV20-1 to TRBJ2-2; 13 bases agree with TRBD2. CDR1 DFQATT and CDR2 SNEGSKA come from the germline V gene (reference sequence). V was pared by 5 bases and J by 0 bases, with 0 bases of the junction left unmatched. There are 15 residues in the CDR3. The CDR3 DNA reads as TGCAGTGCTGGGACTAGCGGGACGAACACCGGGGAGCTGTTTTTT. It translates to CSAGTSGTNTGELFF.

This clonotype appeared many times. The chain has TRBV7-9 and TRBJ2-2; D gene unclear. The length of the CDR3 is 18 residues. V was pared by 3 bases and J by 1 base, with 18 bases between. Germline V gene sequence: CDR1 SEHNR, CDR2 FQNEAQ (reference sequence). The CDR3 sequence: CASSLLTRRSKNTGELFF. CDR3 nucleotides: TGTGCCAGCAGCTTGTTGACCCGGAGATCTAAGAACACCGGGGAGCTGTTTTTT.

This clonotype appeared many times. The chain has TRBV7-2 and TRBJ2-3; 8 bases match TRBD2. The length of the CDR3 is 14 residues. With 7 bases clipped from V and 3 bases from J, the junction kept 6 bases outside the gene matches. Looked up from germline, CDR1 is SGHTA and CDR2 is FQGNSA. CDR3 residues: CASNSGSLTDTQYF. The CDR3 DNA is TGTGCCAGCAACAGCGGGAGCTTAACAGATACGCAGTATTTT.

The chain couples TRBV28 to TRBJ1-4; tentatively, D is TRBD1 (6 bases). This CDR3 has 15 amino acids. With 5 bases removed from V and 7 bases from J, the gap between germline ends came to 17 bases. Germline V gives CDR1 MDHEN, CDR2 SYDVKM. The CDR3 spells CASSTFMEGVEKLFF. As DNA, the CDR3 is TGTGCCAGCAGTACCTTTATGGAGGGGGTTGAAAAACTGTTTTTT.

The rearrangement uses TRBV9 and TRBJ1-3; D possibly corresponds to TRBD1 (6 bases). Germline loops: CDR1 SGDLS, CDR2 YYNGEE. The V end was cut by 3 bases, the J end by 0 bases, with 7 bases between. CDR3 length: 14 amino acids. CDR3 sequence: CASSATGSGNTIYF. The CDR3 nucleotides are TGTGCCAGCAGCGCGACAGGCTCTGGAAACACCATATATTTT.

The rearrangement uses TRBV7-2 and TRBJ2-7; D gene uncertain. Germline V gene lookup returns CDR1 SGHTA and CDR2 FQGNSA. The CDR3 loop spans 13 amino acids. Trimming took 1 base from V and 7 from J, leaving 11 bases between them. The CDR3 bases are TGTGCCAGCAGCTTAGTACCTATAGGGGAGCAGTACTTC. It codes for CASSLVPIGEQYF.

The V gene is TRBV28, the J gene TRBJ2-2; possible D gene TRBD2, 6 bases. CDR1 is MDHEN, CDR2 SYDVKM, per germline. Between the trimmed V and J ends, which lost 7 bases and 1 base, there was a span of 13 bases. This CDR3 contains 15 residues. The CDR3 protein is CASKTWRENTGELFF. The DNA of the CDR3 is TGTGCCAGCAAAACCTGGCGGGAGAACACCGGGGAGCTGTTTTTT.

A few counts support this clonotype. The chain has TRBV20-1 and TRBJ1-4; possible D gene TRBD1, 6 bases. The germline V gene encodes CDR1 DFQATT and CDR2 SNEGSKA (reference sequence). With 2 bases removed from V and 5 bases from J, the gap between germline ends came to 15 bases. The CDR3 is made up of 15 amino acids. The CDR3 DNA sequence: TGCAGTGCTAGATCCCAGGGGACTGAAAATGAAAAACTGTTTTTT. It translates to CSARSQGTENEKLFF.

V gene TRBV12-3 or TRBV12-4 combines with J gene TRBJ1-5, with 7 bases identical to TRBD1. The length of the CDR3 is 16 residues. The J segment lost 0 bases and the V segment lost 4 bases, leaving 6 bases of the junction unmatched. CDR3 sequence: CASSSTGRGSNQPQHF. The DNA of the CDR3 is TGTGCCAGCAGTTCGACAGGGAGAGGTAGCAATCAGCCCCAGCATTTT.

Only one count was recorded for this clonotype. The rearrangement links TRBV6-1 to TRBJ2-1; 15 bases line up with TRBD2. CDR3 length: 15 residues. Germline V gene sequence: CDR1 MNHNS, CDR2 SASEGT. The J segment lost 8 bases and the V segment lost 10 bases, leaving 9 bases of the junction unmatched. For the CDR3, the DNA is TGTGCCACCAGGACTAGCGGGAGGGTTCACGATGAGCAGTTCTTC. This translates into CATRTSGRVHDEQFF.

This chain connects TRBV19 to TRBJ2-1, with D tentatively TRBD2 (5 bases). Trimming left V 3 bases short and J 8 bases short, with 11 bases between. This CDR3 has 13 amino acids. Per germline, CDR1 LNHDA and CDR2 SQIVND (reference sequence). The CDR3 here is CASSMGVGDEQFF. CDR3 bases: TGTGCCAGTAGTATGGGAGTCGGGGATGAGCAGTTCTTC.